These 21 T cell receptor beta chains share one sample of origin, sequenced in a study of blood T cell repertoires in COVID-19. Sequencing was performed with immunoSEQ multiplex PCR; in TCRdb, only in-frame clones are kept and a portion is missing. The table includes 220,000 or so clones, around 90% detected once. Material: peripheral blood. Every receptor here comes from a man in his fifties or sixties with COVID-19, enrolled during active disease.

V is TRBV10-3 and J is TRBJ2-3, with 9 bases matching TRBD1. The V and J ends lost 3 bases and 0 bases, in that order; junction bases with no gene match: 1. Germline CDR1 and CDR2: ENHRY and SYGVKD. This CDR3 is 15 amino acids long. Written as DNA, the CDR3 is TGTGCCATCAGTGAAGGGACAGGGAGCACAGATACGCAGTATTTT. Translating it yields CAISEGTGSTDTQYF.

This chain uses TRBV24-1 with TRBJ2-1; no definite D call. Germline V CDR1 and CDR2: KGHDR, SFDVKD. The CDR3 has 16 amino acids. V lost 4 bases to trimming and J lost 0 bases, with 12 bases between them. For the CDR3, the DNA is TGTGCCACCAGTGACCGAGTGGTGAGCTCCTACAATGAGCAGTTCTTC. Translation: CATSDRVVSSYNEQFF.

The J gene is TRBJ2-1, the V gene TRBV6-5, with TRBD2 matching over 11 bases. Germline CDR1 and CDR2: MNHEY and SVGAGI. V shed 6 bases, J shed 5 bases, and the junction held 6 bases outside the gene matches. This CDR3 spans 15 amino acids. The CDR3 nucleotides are TGTGCCAGCAGGGCCGGGACTAGCGGTAACAATGAGCAGTTCTTC. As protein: CASRAGTSGNNEQFF.

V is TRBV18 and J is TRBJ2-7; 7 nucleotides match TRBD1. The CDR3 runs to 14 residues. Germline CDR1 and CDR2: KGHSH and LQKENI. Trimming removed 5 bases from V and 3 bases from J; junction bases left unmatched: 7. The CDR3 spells CASSSADRNYEQYF. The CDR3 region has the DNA TGTGCCAGCTCATCAGCGGACAGGAACTACGAGCAGTACTTC.

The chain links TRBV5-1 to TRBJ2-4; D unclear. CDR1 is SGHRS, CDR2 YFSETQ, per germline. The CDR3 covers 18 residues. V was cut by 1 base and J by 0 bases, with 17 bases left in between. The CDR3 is CASSLPPRSDLAKNIQYF. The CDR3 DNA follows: TGCGCCAGCAGCTTGCCCCCCCGCAGCGACTTAGCCAAAAACATTCAGTACTTC.

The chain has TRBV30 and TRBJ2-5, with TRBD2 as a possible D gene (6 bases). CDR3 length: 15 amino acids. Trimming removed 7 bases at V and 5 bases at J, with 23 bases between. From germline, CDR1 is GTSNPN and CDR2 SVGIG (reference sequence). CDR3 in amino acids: CAYRRITGVRETQYF. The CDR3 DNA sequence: TGTGCCTACCGACGAATAACGGGGGTGCGGGAGACCCAGTACTTC.

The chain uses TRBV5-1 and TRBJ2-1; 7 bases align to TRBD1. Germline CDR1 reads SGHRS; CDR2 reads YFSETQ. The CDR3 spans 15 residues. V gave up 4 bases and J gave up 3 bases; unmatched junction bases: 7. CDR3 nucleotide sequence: TGCGCCAGCAGCGTATCCGGGACAGACTACAATGAGCAGTTCTTC. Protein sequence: CASSVSGTDYNEQFF.

The CDR3 sequence is CASLKGRRAFF. The DNA for the CDR3 is TGTGCCAGCCTGAAGGGGAGGCGAGCTTTCTTT. The chain uses TRBV19 and TRBJ1-1, with D maybe TRBD1 (5 bases). Germline V lookup: CDR1 LNHDA, CDR2 SQIVND (reference sequence). There are 11 residues in the CDR3. V was cut by 9 bases and J by 10 bases, with 15 bases left in between.

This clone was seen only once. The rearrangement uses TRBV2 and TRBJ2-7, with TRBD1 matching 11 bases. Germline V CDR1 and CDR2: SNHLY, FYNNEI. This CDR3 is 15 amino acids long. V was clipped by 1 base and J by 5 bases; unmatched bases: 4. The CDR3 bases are TGTGCCAGCAGTGAAGGCGGGACAGGGGGTAACGAGCAGTACTTC. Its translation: CASSEGGTGGNEQYF.

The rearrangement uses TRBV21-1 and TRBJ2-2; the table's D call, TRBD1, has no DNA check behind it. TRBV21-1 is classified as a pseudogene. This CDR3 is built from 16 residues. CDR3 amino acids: CASSKDGRENTGELFF. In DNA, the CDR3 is TGTGCCAGCAGCAAAGATGGCAGGGAAAACACCGGGGAGCTGTTTTTT.

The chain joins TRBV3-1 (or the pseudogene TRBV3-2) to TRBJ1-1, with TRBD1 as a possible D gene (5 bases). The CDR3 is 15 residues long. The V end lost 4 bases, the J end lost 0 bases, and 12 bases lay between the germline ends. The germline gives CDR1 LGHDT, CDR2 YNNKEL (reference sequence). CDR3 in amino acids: CASSLRGGMNTEAFF. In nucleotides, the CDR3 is TGTGCCAGCAGCCTAAGGGGTGGCATGAACACTGAAGCTTTCTTT.

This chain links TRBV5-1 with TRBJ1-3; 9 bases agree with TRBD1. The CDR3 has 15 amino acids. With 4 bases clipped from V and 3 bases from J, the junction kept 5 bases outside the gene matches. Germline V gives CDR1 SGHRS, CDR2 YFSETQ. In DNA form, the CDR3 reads TGCGCCAGCAGCAGCGGGACAGGGAGTGGAAACACCATATATTTT. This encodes CASSSGTGSGNTIYF. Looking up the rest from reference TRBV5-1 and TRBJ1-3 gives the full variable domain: KAGVTQTPRYLIKTRGQQVTLSCSPISGHRSVSWYQQTPGQGLQFLFEYFSETQRNKGNFPGRFSGRQFSNSRSEMNVSTLELGDSALYLCASSSGTGSGNTIYFGEGSWLTVV.

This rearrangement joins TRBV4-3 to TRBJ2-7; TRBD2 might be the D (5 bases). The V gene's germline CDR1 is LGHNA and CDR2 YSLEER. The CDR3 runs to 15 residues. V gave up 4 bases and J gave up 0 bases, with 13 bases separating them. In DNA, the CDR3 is TGCGCCAGCAGCCGCCGGATGGAGGACTCCTACGAGCAGTACTTC. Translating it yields CASSRRMEDSYEQYF.

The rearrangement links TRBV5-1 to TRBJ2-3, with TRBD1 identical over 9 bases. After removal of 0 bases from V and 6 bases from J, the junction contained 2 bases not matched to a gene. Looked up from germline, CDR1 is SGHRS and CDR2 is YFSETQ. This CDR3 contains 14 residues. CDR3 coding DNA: TGCGCCAGCAGCTTGGGACAGGGGGGTGATACGCAGTATTTT. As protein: CASSLGQGGDTQYF.

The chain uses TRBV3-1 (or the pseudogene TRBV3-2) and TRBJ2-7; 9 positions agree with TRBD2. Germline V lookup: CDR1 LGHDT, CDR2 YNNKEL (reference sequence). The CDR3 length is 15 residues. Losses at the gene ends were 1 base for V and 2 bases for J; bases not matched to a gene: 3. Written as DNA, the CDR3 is TGTGCCAGCAGCCAAGTTCGCGGGGGGGCCTACGAGCAGTACTTC. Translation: CASSQVRGGAYEQYF.

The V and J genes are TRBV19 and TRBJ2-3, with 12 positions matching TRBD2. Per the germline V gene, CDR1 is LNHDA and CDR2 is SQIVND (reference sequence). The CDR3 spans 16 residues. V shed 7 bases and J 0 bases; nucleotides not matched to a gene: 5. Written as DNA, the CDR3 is TGTGCCAGTAAAAAGGGACTAGCGGGTAGCACAGATACGCAGTATTTT. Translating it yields CASKKGLAGSTDTQYF.

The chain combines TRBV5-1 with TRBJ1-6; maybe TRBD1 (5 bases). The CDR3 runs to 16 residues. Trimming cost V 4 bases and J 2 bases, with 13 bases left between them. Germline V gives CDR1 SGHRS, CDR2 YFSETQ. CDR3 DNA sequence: TGCGCCAGCAGCCCGGGGGACGCAGCCTATAATTCACCCCTCCACTTT. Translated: CASSPGDAAYNSPLHF.

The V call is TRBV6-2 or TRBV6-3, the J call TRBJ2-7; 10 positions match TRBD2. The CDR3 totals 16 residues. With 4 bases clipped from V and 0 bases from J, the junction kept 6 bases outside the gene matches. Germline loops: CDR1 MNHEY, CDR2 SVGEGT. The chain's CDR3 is CASSFPSGRSSYEQYF. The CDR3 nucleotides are TGTGCCAGCAGTTTCCCTAGCGGGAGAAGCTCCTACGAGCAGTACTTC.

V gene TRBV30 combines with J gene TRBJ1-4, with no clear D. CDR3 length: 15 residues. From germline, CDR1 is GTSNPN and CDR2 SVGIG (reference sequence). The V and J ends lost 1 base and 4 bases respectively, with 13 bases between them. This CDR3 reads CAWSGAADLNEKLFF. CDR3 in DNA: TGTGCCTGGAGTGGAGCGGCCGATCTTAATGAAAAACTGTTTTTT.

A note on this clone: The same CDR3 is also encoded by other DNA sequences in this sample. CDR3 region: CASSPSQNTEAFF. The CDR3 nucleotides read TGTGCCAGCTCACCGAGTCAGAACACTGAAGCTTTCTTT. The V call is TRBV18, the J call TRBJ1-1, with D hard to call. Deletions cut 3 bases from V and 1 base from J, with 6 bases between. This CDR3 has 13 amino acids. Germline CDR1 is KGHSH and CDR2 is LQKENI.

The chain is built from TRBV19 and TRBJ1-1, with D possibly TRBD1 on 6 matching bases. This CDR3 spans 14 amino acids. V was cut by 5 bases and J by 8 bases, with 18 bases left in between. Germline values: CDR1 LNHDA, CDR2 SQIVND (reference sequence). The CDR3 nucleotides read TGTGCCAGTAGTCCCTCCCCAGGGGACCCCGAAGCTTTCTTT. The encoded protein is CASSPSPGDPEAFF.